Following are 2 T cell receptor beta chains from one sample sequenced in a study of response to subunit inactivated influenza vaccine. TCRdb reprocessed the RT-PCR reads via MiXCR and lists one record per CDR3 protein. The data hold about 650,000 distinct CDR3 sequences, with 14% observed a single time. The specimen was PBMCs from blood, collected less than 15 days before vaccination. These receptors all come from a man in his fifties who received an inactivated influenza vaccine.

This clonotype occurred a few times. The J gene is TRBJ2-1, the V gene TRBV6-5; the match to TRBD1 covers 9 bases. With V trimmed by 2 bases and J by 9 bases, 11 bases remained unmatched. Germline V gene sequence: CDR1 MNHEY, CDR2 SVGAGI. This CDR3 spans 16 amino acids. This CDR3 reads CASSYAQGTGTGEQFF. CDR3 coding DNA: TGTGCCAGCAGTTACGCCCAAGGGACAGGGACCGGTGAGCAGTTCTTC.

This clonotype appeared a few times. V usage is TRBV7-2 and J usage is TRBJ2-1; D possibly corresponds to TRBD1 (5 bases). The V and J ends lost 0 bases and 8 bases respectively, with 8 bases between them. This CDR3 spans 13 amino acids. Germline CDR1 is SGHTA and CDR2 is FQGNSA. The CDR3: CASSLARRDEQFF. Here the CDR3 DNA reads TGTGCCAGCAGCTTAGCCCGCAGGGATGAGCAGTTCTTC.